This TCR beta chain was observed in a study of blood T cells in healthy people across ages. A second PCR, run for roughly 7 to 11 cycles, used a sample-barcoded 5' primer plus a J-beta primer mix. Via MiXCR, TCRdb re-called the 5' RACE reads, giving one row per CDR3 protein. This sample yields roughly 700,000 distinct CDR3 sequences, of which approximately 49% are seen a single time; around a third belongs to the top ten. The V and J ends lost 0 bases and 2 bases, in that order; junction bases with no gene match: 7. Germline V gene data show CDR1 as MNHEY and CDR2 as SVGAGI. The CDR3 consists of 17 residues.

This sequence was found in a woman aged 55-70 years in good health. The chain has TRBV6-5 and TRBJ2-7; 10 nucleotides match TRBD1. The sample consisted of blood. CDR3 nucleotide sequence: TGTGCCAGCAGTTACTCCCCGGGACAGGGGCCTGCCTACGAGCAGTACTTC. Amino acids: CASSYSPGQGPAYEQYF.